A single T cell receptor beta chain is shown here with its context. Its antigen is currently unknown. Germline V gives CDR1 MNHEY, CDR2 SMNVEV (reference sequence). V was clipped by 6 bases and J by 1 base, with 21 bases between them. The CDR3 extends over 17 amino acids. TCRdb ran MiXCR on the reads and lists one entry per CDR3 protein. The table records around 800,000 distinct CDR3 sequences, approximately 30% of them present only once. The source of the sample is a study of T cell repertoires in cytomegalovirus infection. Overall study context: Alongside well-studied HLA-B-restricted CMV epitopes, recently identified HLA-C-restricted CMV epitopes were also used. Whole-study results and caveats: CMV carriers having the relevant HLA were flagged by cumulative public TCR beta family frequency. Within the response measured ex vivo, HLA-C-restricted CMV-specific TCR beta clonotypes were dominant.

This chain links TRBV27 with TRBJ1-2; D perhaps matches TRBD1 (5 bases). Specimen: cultured CD8+ T cells from PBMCs, collected from culture after CMV antigen stimulation. This TCR was recovered from a human donor in good health (CMV status not recorded). Some clones in this sample may be carry-over from other donors' samples. The CDR3 DNA sequence: TGTGCCAGCAGACTCGGACAAGGCTGGGGGAATAACTATGGCTACACCTTC. Translated, it gives CASRLGQGWGNNYGYTF.